This record covers a single T cell receptor beta chain. The antigen is unknown. The source of the sample is a study of cytomegalovirus exposure and HLA in healthy donors. Study-level findings and limits: The authors reported that TCR beta sequences could predict HLA-A and HLA-B alleles. These predictions were accurate for most subjects in the first cohort.

Trimming took off 0 bases at V and 1 base at J, with 8 bases between the two ends. CDR1 SGHRS and CDR2 YFSETQ come from the germline V gene. CDR3 length: 15 amino acids. Amplification used 60 Vbeta primers and 13 Jbeta primers. Data came from immunoSEQ multiplex PCR; TCRdb stores just in-frame clones and leaves some out. Counted here are more than 85,000 clones, approximately 87% occurring once; the ten biggest clones make up about 2.5%. The V gene is TRBV5-1, the J gene TRBJ1-3, with a possible D match to TRBD1 (6 bases). Sequencing was done on a sample of PBMCs. The receptor's source is a man between 35 and 55 years old in good health and CMV-seronegative. The CDR3, as DNA: TGCGCCAGCAGCTTGGAAGGGGGTTCTGGAAACACCATATATTTT. Residues: CASSLEGGSGNTIYF.